The rows below give T cell receptor beta chains drawn from one sample of a study of beta chain features in type 1 diabetes. Here immunoSEQ multiplex PCR was the method, and the copy in TCRdb shows in-frame clones only, minus some. Seen here are around 130,000 clones, about 10% observed once, and the top ten hold 0.75%. Sequencing used central memory CD4+ T cells from blood. The source is a man aged 30 to 39 with type 1 diabetes. The CDR3 runs from the conserved cysteine through the conserved F or W. D genes are given only for firm matches. Clone size is not always given. Where it is, it says once, few, many or a class for expanded clones.

J gene: TRBJ2-5; V gene: TRBV15; clone size: -; D gene: -; CDR3 protein: CATSRGRGSQETQYF; CDR3 DNA: TGTGCCACCAGCAGAGGGAGGGGTTCCCAAGAGACCCAGTACTTC
J gene: TRBJ2-3; V gene: TRBV29-1; clone size: many; D gene: TRBD2; CDR3 protein: CSVTSGATDTQYF; CDR3 DNA: TGCAGCGTGACTAGCGGGGCCACAGATACGCAGTATTTT
J gene: TRBJ2-1; V gene: TRBV5-1; clone size: few; D gene: -; CDR3 protein: CASSPGLGGDEQFF; CDR3 DNA: TGCGCCAGCAGCCCCGGACTCGGAGGAGATGAGCAGTTCTTC
J gene: TRBJ2-2; V gene: TRBV2; clone size: -; D gene: -; CDR3 protein: CASSSDSGGELFF; CDR3 DNA: TGTGCCAGCAGTTCGGATAGCGGAGGGGAGCTGTTTTTT
J gene: TRBJ2-1; V gene: TRBV9; clone size: -; D gene: TRBD2; CDR3 protein: CASSVELAGGTSYNEQFF; CDR3 DNA: TGTGCCAGCAGCGTAGAGCTAGCGGGGGGGACCTCCTACAATGAGCAGTTCTTC
J gene: TRBJ1-1; V gene: TRBV15; clone size: -; D gene: -; CDR3 protein: CATSRKGGNTEAFF; CDR3 DNA: TGTGCCACCAGCAGAAAGGGAGGTAACACTGAAGCTTTCTTT
J gene: TRBJ2-7; V gene: TRBV16; clone size: -; D gene: -; CDR3 protein: CASSPRVGEQYF; CDR3 DNA: TGTGCCAGCAGCCCCAGGGTGGGGGAGCAGTACTTC
J gene: TRBJ1-3; V gene: TRBV30; clone size: few; D gene: -; CDR3 protein: CAWSVNGRNTIYF; CDR3 DNA: TGTGCCTGGAGTGTCAACGGTAGAAACACCATATATTTT
J gene: TRBJ1-2; V gene: TRBV9; clone size: -; D gene: TRBD1; CDR3 protein: CASSVETGGYTF; CDR3 DNA: TGTGCCAGCAGCGTAGAGACAGGGGGCTACACCTTC
J gene: TRBJ2-5; V gene: TRBV10-3; clone size: few; D gene: -; CDR3 protein: CAISDGWTQYF; CDR3 DNA: TGTGCCATCAGTGACGGGTGGACCCAGTACTTC
J gene: TRBJ2-1; V gene: TRBV7-2; clone size: -; D gene: TRBD2; CDR3 protein: CASSFRTSGGALNEQFF; CDR3 DNA: TGTGCCAGCAGCTTTCGGACTAGCGGGGGGGCCTTAAATGAGCAGTTCTTC
J gene: TRBJ1-3; V gene: TRBV9; clone size: few; D gene: -; CDR3 protein: CASSAGDGNTIYF; CDR3 DNA: TGTGCCAGCAGCGCCGGGGATGGAAACACCATATATTTT
J gene: TRBJ1-4; V gene: TRBV7-9; clone size: few; D gene: TRBD1; CDR3 protein: CASSLARQGPNSGEKLFF; CDR3 DNA: TGTGCCAGCAGCTTAGCCCGACAGGGGCCCAATTCGGGGGAAAAACTGTTTTTT
J gene: TRBJ1-1; V gene: TRBV7-2; clone size: -; D gene: -; CDR3 protein: CASSSRQASLREAFF; CDR3 DNA: TGTGCCAGCAGCTCCCGACAGGCCTCCCTTCGTGAAGCTTTCTTT
J gene: TRBJ2-1; V gene: TRBV7-7; clone size: few; D gene: -; CDR3 protein: CASSLGVAQQQFF; CDR3 DNA: TGTGCTAGCAGCTTAGGGGTGGCACAGCAGCAGTTCTTC
J gene: TRBJ2-3; V gene: TRBV5-6; clone size: -; D gene: TRBD1; CDR3 protein: CASSSLQGSTDTQYF; CDR3 DNA: TGTGCCAGCAGCTCCCTACAGGGGAGCACAGATACGCAGTATTTT
J gene: TRBJ2-7; V gene: TRBV29-1; clone size: few; D gene: TRBD1; CDR3 protein: CSVNNPGQGAEEQYF; CDR3 DNA: TGCAGCGTAAATAACCCGGGACAGGGGGCAGAAGAGCAGTACTTC
J gene: TRBJ1-2; V gene: TRBV19; clone size: few; D gene: TRBD1; CDR3 protein: CASSPGTAPYGYTF; CDR3 DNA: TGTGCCAGTAGCCCCGGGACAGCACCCTATGGCTACACCTTC
J gene: TRBJ2-5; V gene: TRBV11-1; clone size: -; D gene: TRBD1; CDR3 protein: CASSSTGGYQETQYF; CDR3 DNA: TGTGCCAGCAGCTCGACAGGGGGGTACCAAGAGACCCAGTACTTC
J gene: TRBJ1-1; V gene: TRBV28; clone size: few; D gene: -; CDR3 protein: CASSTLTEAFF; CDR3 DNA: TGTGCCAGCAGTACTCTCACTGAAGCTTTCTTT
J gene: TRBJ2-6; V gene: TRBV7-9; clone size: few; D gene: TRBD1; CDR3 protein: CASSPQGAGGANVLTF; CDR3 DNA: TGTGCCAGCAGCCCCCAGGGGGCGGGTGGGGCCAACGTCCTGACTTTC
J gene: TRBJ2-3; V gene: TRBV18; clone size: -; D gene: -; CDR3 protein: CASSPKGQGGDTQYF; CDR3 DNA: TGTGCCAGCTCACCAAAGGGGCAGGGCGGAGATACGCAGTATTTT
J gene: TRBJ1-2; V gene: TRBV2; clone size: -; D gene: TRBD1; CDR3 protein: CASGQANNYGYTF; CDR3 DNA: TGTGCCAGCGGACAGGCTAATAACTATGGCTACACCTTC
J gene: TRBJ1-1; V gene: TRBV5-8; clone size: -; D gene: -; CDR3 protein: CASMMRGGDAAFF; CDR3 DNA: TGTGCCAGCATGATGAGAGGGGGAGACGCAGCTTTCTTT
J gene: TRBJ1-1; V gene: TRBV12-5; clone size: -; D gene: -; CDR3 protein: CASGTASTEAFF; CDR3 DNA: TGTGCTAGTGGAACAGCTTCCACTGAAGCTTTCTTT
J gene: TRBJ2-7; V gene: TRBV4-3; clone size: -; D gene: -; CDR3 protein: CASSRQETGSYEQYF; CDR3 DNA: TGCGCCAGCAGCCGTCAGGAGACAGGTTCCTACGAGCAGTACTTC
J gene: TRBJ2-7; V gene: TRBV29-1; clone size: few; D gene: TRBD2; CDR3 protein: CSVTSGFYEQYF; CDR3 DNA: TGCAGCGTGACTAGCGGCTTCTACGAGCAGTACTTC
J gene: TRBJ2-4; V gene: TRBV28; clone size: many; D gene: TRBD1; CDR3 protein: CASSAGGSKNIQYF; CDR3 DNA: TGTGCCAGCAGTGCAGGGGGTTCCAAAAACATTCAGTACTTC
J gene: TRBJ1-1; V gene: TRBV6-1; clone size: few; D gene: -; CDR3 protein: CASSVTARPGRTEAFF; CDR3 DNA: TGTGCCAGCAGTGTGACAGCCCGGCCAGGGAGGACTGAAGCTTTCTTT
J gene: TRBJ1-1; V gene: TRBV27; clone size: -; D gene: -; CDR3 protein: CASSLRPGLGTEAFF; CDR3 DNA: TGTGCCAGCAGTTTAAGGCCAGGGCTCGGCACTGAAGCTTTCTTT
J gene: TRBJ2-5; V gene: TRBV20-1; clone size: -; D gene: -; CDR3 protein: CSAGLRETQYF; CDR3 DNA: TGCAGTGCTGGGCTTCGGGAGACCCAGTACTTC
J gene: TRBJ2-5; V gene: TRBV5-6; clone size: few; D gene: TRBD1; CDR3 protein: CASSPGQIQETQYF; CDR3 DNA: TGTGCCAGCAGCCCGGGACAGATCCAAGAGACCCAGTACTTC
J gene: TRBJ1-1; V gene: TRBV21-1; clone size: -; D gene: -; CDR3 protein: CASSKVYSGDTEAFF; CDR3 DNA: TGTGCCAGCAGCAAAGTTTACAGCGGGGACACTGAAGCTTTCTTT
J gene: TRBJ2-3; V gene: TRBV4-3; clone size: -; D gene: TRBD1; CDR3 protein: CASSKLTGGLPDTQYF; CDR3 DNA: TGCGCCAGCAGCAAACTGACAGGGGGCCTCCCAGATACGCAGTATTTT
J gene: TRBJ2-1; V gene: TRBV7-2; clone size: few; D gene: TRBD2; CDR3 protein: CASSLSGAGGPQFF; CDR3 DNA: TGTGCCAGCAGCTTATCTGGGGCGGGAGGCCCCCAGTTCTTC
J gene: TRBJ2-5; V gene: TRBV4-3; clone size: few; D gene: -; CDR3 protein: CASSLREETQYF; CDR3 DNA: TGCGCCAGCAGCTTGCGTGAAGAGACCCAGTACTTC
J gene: TRBJ1-1; V gene: TRBV28; clone size: -; D gene: TRBD1; CDR3 protein: CASSLVSGDRGPTEAFF; CDR3 DNA: TGTGCCAGCAGTTTAGTCTCAGGGGACAGGGGGCCCACTGAAGCTTTCTTT
J gene: TRBJ1-1; V gene: TRBV6-1; clone size: -; D gene: -; CDR3 protein: CASSPWTNTEAFF; CDR3 DNA: TGTGCCAGCAGCCCTTGGACTAACACTGAAGCTTTCTTT
J gene: TRBJ1-5; V gene: TRBV23-1; clone size: many; D gene: -; CDR3 protein: CASSQSGVGREEDNSNQPQHF; CDR3 DNA: TGCGCCAGCAGTCAATCGGGTGTGGGGAGGGAGGAGGATAACAGCAATCAGCCCCAGCATTTT
J gene: TRBJ1-6; V gene: TRBV11-2; clone size: -; D gene: TRBD1; CDR3 protein: CASSARLDRGTGSLHF; CDR3 DNA: TGTGCCAGCAGCGCTCGCCTGGACAGGGGGACCGGTTCCCTCCACTTT
J gene: TRBJ1-6; V gene: TRBV30; clone size: few; D gene: -; CDR3 protein: CAWRQTNSPLHF; CDR3 DNA: TGTGCCTGGAGACAGACCAATTCACCCCTCCACTTT
J gene: TRBJ2-5; V gene: TRBV28; clone size: few; D gene: -; CDR3 protein: CASSPSTALGTQYF; CDR3 DNA: TGTGCCAGCAGTCCATCGACAGCTCTGGGGACCCAGTACTTC
J gene: TRBJ1-1; V gene: TRBV18; clone size: -; D gene: -; CDR3 protein: CASSPTAMNTEAFF; CDR3 DNA: TGTGCCAGCTCACCTACAGCCATGAACACTGAAGCTTTCTTT
J gene: TRBJ2-7; V gene: TRBV5-1; clone size: few; D gene: -; CDR3 protein: CASSFTFSYEQYF; CDR3 DNA: TGCGCCAGCAGCTTCACATTCTCCTACGAGCAGTACTTC
J gene: TRBJ2-7; V gene: TRBV5-6; clone size: few; D gene: TRBD1; CDR3 protein: CASSDRVLYEQYF; CDR3 DNA: TGTGCCAGCAGCGACAGGGTCCTCTACGAGCAGTACTTC
J gene: TRBJ2-5; V gene: TRBV7-3; clone size: -; D gene: -; CDR3 protein: CASSYKGVCGTQYF; CDR3 DNA: TGTGCCAGCAGCTATAAGGGGGTTTGTGGGACCCAGTACTTC
J gene: TRBJ2-1; V gene: TRBV5-1; clone size: -; D gene: -; CDR3 protein: CASSPGAGTVLNEQFF; CDR3 DNA: TGCGCCAGCAGCCCGGGGGCCGGGACAGTACTGAATGAGCAGTTCTTC
J gene: TRBJ2-3; V gene: TRBV6-1; clone size: -; D gene: -; CDR3 protein: CASNPSFGGTDTQYF; CDR3 DNA: TGTGCCAGCAATCCCTCCTTCGGAGGCACAGATACGCAGTATTTT
J gene: TRBJ1-1; V gene: TRBV11-3; clone size: -; D gene: -; CDR3 protein: CASSLTGGTEAFF; CDR3 DNA: TGTGCCAGCAGCTTAACGGGGGGGACTGAAGCTTTCTTT
J gene: TRBJ2-7; V gene: TRBV7-2; clone size: few; D gene: -; CDR3 protein: CASSLGGGYEQYF; CDR3 DNA: TGTGCCAGCAGCTTAGGGGGCGGCTACGAGCAGTACTTC
J gene: TRBJ1-1; V gene: TRBV6-6; clone size: -; D gene: -; CDR3 protein: CAIKGGGGGKSEAFF; CDR3 DNA: TGTGCCATCAAAGGGGGGGGCGGGGGGAAAAGTGAAGCTTTCTTT
J gene: TRBJ2-7; V gene: TRBV7-9; clone size: many; D gene: TRBD1; CDR3 protein: CASSLTGDEQYF; CDR3 DNA: TGTGCCAGCAGCCTGACAGGGGACGAGCAGTACTTC
J gene: TRBJ1-5; V gene: TRBV15; clone size: -; D gene: -; CDR3 protein: CATSRAPEPQHF; CDR3 DNA: TGTGCCACCAGCAGAGCCCCTGAGCCCCAGCATTTT